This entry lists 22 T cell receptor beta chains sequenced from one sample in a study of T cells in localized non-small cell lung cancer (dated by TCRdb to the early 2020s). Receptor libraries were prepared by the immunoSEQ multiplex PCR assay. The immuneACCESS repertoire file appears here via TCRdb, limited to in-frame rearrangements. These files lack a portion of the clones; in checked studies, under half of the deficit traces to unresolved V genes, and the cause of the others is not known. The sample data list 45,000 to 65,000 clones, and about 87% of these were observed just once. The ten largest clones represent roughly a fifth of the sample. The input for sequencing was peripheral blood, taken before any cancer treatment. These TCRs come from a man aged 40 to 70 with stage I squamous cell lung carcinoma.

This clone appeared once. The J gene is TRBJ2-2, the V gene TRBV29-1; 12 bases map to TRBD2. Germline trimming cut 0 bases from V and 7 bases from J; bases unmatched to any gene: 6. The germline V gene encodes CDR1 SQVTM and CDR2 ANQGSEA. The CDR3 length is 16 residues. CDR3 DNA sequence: TGCAGCGTTGAAGACCCTAGCGGGAGGGCCGTCGGGGAGCTGTTTTTT. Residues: CSVEDPSGRAVGELFF.

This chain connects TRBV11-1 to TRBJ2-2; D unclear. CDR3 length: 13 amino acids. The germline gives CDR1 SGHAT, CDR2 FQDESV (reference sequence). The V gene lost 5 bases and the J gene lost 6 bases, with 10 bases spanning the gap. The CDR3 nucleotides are TGTGCCAGCAGCCCGTTTCAAGCCGGGGAGCTGTTTTTT. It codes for CASSPFQAGELFF.

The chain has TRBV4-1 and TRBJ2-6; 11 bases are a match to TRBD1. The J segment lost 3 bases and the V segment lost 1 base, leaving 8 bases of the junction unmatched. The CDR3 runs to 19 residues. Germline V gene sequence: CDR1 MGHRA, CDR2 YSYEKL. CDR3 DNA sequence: TGCGCCAGCAGCCAAGTAGCCGGACAGGGGGCAGGTGGGGCCAACGTCCTGACTTTC. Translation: CASSQVAGQGAGGANVLTF.

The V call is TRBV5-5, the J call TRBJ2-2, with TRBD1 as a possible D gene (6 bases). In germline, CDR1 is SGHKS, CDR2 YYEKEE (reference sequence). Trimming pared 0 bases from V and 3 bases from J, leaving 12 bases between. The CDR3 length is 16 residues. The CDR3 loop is CASSLVAGADTGELFF. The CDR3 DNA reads TGTGCCAGCAGCTTGGTAGCAGGGGCGGACACCGGGGAGCTGTTTTTT.

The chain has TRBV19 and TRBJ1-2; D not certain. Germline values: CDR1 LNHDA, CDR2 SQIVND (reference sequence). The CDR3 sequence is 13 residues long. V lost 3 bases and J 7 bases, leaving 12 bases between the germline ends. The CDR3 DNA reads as TGTGCCAGTAGTATTGAGACCGTTAGTGGCTACACCTTC. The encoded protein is CASSIETVSGYTF. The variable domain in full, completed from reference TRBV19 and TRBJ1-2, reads DGGITQSPKYLFRKEGQNVTLSCEQNLNHDAMYWYRQDPGQGLRLIYYSQIVNDFQKGDIAEGYSVSREKKESFPLTVTSAQKNPTAFYLCASSIETVSGYTFGSGTRLTVV.

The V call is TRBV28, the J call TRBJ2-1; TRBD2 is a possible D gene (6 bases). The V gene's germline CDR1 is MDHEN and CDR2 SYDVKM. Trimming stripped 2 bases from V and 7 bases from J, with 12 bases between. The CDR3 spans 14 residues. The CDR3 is CASSLVGAGNEQFF. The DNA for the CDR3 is TGTGCCAGCAGTTTAGTAGGGGCGGGAAATGAGCAGTTCTTC.

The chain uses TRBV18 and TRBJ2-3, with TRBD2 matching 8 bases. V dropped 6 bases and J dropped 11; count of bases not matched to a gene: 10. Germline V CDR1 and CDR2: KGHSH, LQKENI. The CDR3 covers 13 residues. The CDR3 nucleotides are TGTGCCAGCTCTGGTGCGGGAGGTCCGCGGCAGTATTTT. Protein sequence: CASSGAGGPRQYF. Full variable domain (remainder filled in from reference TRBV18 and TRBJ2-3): NAGVMQNPRHLVRRRGQEARLRCSPMKGHSHVYWYRQLPEEGLKFMVYLQKENIIDESGMPKERFSAEFPKEGPSILRIQQVVRGDSAAYFCASSGAGGPRQYFGPGTRLTVL.

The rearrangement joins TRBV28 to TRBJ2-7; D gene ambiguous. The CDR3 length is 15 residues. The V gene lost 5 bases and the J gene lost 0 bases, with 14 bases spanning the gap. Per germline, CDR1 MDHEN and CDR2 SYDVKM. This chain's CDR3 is CASSTPPGTSYEQYF. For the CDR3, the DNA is TGTGCCAGCAGTACCCCTCCGGGCACCTCCTACGAGCAGTACTTC.

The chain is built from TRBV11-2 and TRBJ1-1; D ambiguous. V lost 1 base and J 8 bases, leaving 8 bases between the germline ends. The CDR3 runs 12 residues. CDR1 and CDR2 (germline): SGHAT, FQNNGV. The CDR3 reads CASSLGVPEAFF. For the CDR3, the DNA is TGTGCCAGCAGCTTAGGTGTACCAGAAGCTTTCTTT.

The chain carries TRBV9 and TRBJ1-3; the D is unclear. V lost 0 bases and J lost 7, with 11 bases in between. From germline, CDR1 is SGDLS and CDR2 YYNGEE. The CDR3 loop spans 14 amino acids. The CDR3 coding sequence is TGTGCCAGCAGCGTAGTGGCAGAATCGAACACCATATATTTT. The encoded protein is CASSVVAESNTIYF.

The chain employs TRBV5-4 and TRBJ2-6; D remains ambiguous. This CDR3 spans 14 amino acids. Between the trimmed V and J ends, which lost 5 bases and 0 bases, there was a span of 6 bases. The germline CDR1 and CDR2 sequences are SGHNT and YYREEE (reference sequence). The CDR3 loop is CASSLSSGANVLTF. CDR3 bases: TGTGCCAGCAGTTTGAGCTCTGGGGCCAACGTCCTGACTTTC.

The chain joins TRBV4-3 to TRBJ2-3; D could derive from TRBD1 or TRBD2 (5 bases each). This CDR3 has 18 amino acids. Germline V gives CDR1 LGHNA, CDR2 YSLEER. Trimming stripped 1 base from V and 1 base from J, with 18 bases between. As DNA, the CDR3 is TGCGCCAGCAGCCAAGTTGCCTCATGGCAGGGAGGCACAGATACGCAGTATTTT. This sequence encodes CASSQVASWQGGTDTQYF.

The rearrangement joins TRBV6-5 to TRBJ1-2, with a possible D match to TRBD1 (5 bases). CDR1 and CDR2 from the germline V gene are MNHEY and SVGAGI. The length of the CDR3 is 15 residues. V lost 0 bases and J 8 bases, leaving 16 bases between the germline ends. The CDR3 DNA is TGTGCCAGCAGTTACTCCTTCGGGGCGAGGGACGGCTACACCTTC. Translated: CASSYSFGARDGYTF.

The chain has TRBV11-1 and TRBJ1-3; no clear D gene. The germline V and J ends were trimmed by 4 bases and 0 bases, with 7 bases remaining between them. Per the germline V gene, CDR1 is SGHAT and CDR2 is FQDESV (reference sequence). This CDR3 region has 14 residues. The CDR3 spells CASSSSSSGNTIYF. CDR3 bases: TGTGCCAGCAGCTCGAGTAGCTCTGGAAACACCATATATTTT. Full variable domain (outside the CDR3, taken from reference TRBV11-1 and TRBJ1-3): EAEVAQSPRYKITEKSQAVAFWCDPISGHATLYWYRQILGQGPELLVQFQDESVVDDSQLPKDRFSAERLKGVDSTLKIQPAELGDSAMYLCASSSSSSGNTIYFGEGSWLTVV.

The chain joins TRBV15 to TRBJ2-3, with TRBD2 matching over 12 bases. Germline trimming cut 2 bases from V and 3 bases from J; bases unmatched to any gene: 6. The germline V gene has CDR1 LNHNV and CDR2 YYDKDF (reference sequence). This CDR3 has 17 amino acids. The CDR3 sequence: CATSRRLAGVGTDTQYF. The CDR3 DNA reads TGTGCCACCAGCAGAAGACTAGCGGGAGTCGGAACAGATACGCAGTATTTT.

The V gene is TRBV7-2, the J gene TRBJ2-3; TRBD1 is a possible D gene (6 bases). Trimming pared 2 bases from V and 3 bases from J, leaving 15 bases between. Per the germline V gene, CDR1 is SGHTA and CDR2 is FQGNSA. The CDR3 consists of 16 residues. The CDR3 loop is CASSLRKGGRTDTQYF. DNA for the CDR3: TGTGCCAGCAGCTTAAGGAAAGGGGGAAGAACAGATACGCAGTATTTT.

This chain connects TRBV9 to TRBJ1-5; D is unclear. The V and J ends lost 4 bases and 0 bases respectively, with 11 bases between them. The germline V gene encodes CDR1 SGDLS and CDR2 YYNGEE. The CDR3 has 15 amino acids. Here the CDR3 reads CASSLGILSNQPQHF. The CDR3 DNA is TGTGCCAGCAGCCTCGGGATACTTAGCAATCAGCCCCAGCATTTT.

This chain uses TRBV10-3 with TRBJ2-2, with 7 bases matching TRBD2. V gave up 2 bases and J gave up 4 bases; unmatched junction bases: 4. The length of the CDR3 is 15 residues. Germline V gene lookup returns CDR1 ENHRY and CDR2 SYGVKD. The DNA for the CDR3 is TGTGCCATCAGTGAGGATGCGGGAGCCACCGGGGAGCTGTTTTTT. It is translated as CAISEDAGATGELFF.

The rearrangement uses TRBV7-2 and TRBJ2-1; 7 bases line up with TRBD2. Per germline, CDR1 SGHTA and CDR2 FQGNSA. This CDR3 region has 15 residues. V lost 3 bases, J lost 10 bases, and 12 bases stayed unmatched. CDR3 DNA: TGTGCCAGCAGCTTCCTCGGGAGGAGCCGGGAGGAGCAGTTCTTC. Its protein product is CASSFLGRSREEQFF. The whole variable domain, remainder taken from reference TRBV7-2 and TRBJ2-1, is GAGVSQSPSNKVTEKGKDVELRCDPISGHTALYWYRQSLGQGLEFLIYFQGNSAPDKSGLPSDRFSAERTGGSVSTLTIQRTQQEDSAVYLCASSFLGRSREEQFFGPGTRLTVL.

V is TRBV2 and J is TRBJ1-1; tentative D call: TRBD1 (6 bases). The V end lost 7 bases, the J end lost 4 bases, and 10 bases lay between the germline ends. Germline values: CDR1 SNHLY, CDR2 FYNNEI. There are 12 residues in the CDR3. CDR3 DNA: TGTGCCAGCATCCTACAGGGCACTGAAGCTTTCTTT. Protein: CASILQGTEAFF. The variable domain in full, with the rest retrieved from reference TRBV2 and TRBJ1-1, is EPEVTQTPSHQVTQMGQEVILRCVPISNHLYFYWYRQILGQKVEFLVSFYNNEISEKSEIFDDQFSVERPDGSNFTLKIRSTKLEDSAMYFCASILQGTEAFFGQGTRLTVV.

CDR3 DNA: TGTGCCAGCATCCTGGGGGCTGAGGCAGATACGCAGTATTTT. Its protein is CASILGAEADTQYF. The chain uses TRBV6-1 and TRBJ2-3, with D perhaps TRBD1 (6 bases). The V and J ends lost 7 bases and 4 bases respectively, with 15 bases between them. Germline CDR1 and CDR2: MNHNS and SASEGT. The CDR3 contains 14 residues.

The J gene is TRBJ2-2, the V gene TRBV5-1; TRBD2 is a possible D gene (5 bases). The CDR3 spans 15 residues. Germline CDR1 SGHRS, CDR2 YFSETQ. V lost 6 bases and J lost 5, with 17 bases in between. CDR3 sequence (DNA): TGCGCCAGCAATCCCGGGATGGGCGGTACCGGGGAGCTGTTTTTT. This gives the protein CASNPGMGGTGELFF.